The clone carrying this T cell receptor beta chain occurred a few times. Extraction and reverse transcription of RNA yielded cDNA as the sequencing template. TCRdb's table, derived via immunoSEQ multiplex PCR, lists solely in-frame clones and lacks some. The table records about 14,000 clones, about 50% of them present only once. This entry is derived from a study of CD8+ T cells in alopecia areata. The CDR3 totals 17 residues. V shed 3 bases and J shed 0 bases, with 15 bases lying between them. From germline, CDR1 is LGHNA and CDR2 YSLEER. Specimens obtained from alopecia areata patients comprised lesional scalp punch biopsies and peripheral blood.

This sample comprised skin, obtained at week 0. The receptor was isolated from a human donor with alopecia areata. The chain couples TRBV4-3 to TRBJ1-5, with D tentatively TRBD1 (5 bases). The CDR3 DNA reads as TGCGCCAGCAGCCATCCCGGTCGGGGGGTTAGCAATCAGCCCCAGCATTTT. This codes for CASSHPGRGVSNQPQHF.